Each of the 14 T cell receptor beta chains below was sequenced from the same sample in a study of T-cell memory formation after mild COVID-19. TCRdb re-called the 5' RACE reads through MiXCR, storing one row per CDR3 protein. The sample lists around 250,000 distinct CDR3 sequences, less than 20% occurring once. Source material: PBMCs or a T cell subset sorted from them (not recorded which). The source of these receptors is an adult woman who had mild COVID-19 (a few samples of this study predate the infection). Cell type and time point are not known.

The chain is built from TRBV15 and TRBJ2-4; D not certain. V lost 3 bases and J 0 bases, leaving 12 bases between the germline ends. Looked up from germline, CDR1 is LNHNV and CDR2 is YYDKDF (reference sequence). CDR3 length: 16 amino acids. The CDR3 is CATSRDRRLAKNIQYF. CDR3 sequence (DNA): TGTGCCACCAGCAGGGATCGAAGACTAGCCAAAAACATTCAGTACTTC.

The rearrangement uses TRBV7-3 and TRBJ2-1, with D perhaps matching TRBD2 (6 bases). The V gene lost 5 bases and the J gene lost 1 base, with 15 bases spanning the gap. Germline V gene lookup returns CDR1 SGHTA and CDR2 FQGTGA. This CDR3 is built from 16 residues. The CDR3 region has the DNA TGTGCCAGCAGCCAACAAGGACTAACGTCCTACAATGAGCAGTTCTTC. Residues: CASSQQGLTSYNEQFF. Full variable domain (rest looked up from reference TRBV7-3 and TRBJ2-1): GAGVSQTPSNKVTEKGKYVELRCDPISGHTALYWYRQSLGQGPEFLIYFQGTGAADDSGLPNDRFFAVRPEGSVSTLKIQRTERGDSAVYLCASSQQGLTSYNEQFFGPGTRLTVL.

This clonotype was counted ten times or more. The chain joins TRBV5-1 to TRBJ2-7; D gene unclear. Trimming pared 5 bases from V and 6 bases from J, leaving 24 bases between. Germline CDR1 is SGHRS and CDR2 is YFSETQ. The CDR3 spans 16 residues. The CDR3 here is CASSQRSARTSGEQYF. DNA of the CDR3: TGCGCCAGCAGTCAACGAAGCGCGAGGACCTCGGGCGAGCAGTACTTC.

The V and J genes are TRBV7-2 and TRBJ2-1; 8 nucleotides align to TRBD2. The germline V gene has CDR1 SGHTA and CDR2 FQGNSA. This CDR3 region has 15 residues. V lost 2 bases, J lost 6 bases, and 6 bases stayed unmatched. The CDR3 is CASSLPGGPTNEQFF. The CDR3 nucleotides read TGTGCCAGCAGCTTACCGGGAGGGCCGACCAATGAGCAGTTCTTC.

The rearrangement joins TRBV7-2 to TRBJ1-1, with a possible D match to TRBD1 (5 bases). CDR1 is SGHTA, CDR2 FQGNSA, per germline. V lost 6 bases to trimming and J lost 11 bases, with 22 bases between them. The CDR3 covers 14 residues. For the CDR3, the DNA is TGTGCCAGCAGTCACACGAGCCCACCGGGACGGGCTTTCTTT. It codes for CASSHTSPPGRAFF.

The gene calls are TRBV7-9 and TRBJ2-3; D might be TRBD1 (6 bases). The germline CDR1 and CDR2 sequences are SEHNR and FQNEAQ (reference sequence). Trimming cost V 4 bases and J 9 bases, with 20 bases left between them. The length of the CDR3 is 15 residues. Here the CDR3 reads CASSSGQLISDTQYF. In nucleotides, the CDR3 is TGTGCCAGCAGCTCCGGACAGTTGATTAGCGACACGCAGTATTTT.

The chain combines TRBV9 with TRBJ2-6; possibly TRBD2 for D (5 bases). This CDR3 has 17 residues. Germline loops: CDR1 SGDLS, CDR2 YYNGEE. Trimming pared 0 bases from V and 0 bases from J, leaving 10 bases between. The DNA of the CDR3 is TGTGCCAGCAGCGTAGCGGGGAGAGCCTCTGGGGCCAACGTCCTGACTTTC. Protein product: CASSVAGRASGANVLTF.

This clonotype was counted a few times. The chain recombines TRBV20-1 with TRBJ2-2; 10 nucleotides line up with TRBD2. The CDR3 extends over 15 amino acids. Trimming cost V 4 bases and J 1 base; bases outside gene matches: 3. CDR1 DFQATT and CDR2 SNEGSKA come from the germline V gene (reference sequence). For the CDR3, the DNA is TGCAGTGCTATGGCTAGCGGGAGGAACACCGGGGAGCTGTTTTTT. As protein: CSAMASGRNTGELFF.

This clonotype was recorded a few times. The rearrangement links TRBV6-5 to TRBJ2-7; possible D gene TRBD2, 5 bases. The CDR3 loop spans 13 amino acids. Germline loops: CDR1 MNHEY, CDR2 SVGAGI. Between the trimmed V and J ends, which lost 6 bases and 0 bases, there was a span of 9 bases. CDR3 coding DNA: TGTGCCAGCAGCTCCGCGGGCTCCTACGAGCAGTACTTC. It yields the protein CASSSAGSYEQYF.

In its sample, this clonotype was seen a few times. The gene calls are TRBV29-1 and TRBJ2-1, with TRBD2 matching over 8 bases. CDR3 length: 14 amino acids. Germline lookup yields CDR1 SQVTM and CDR2 ANQGSEA. V was clipped by 3 bases and J by 9 bases; unmatched bases: 10. The chain's CDR3 is CSVDPAGVTIEQFF. CDR3 nucleotides: TGCAGCGTTGACCCAGCGGGAGTTACGATTGAGCAGTTCTTC.

This clonotype occurred a few times. The chain has TRBV6-5 and TRBJ1-1, with TRBD1 matching 7 bases. Germline CDR1 MNHEY, CDR2 SVGAGI. V shed 3 bases and J 5 bases; nucleotides not matched to a gene: 9. The CDR3 contains 15 residues. CDR3 loop: CASSYLSGTATEAFF. The CDR3 DNA reads as TGTGCCAGCAGTTATCTTTCAGGGACAGCGACTGAAGCTTTCTTT.

In its sample, this clonotype was seen many times. This chain uses TRBV6-5 with TRBJ2-3; TRBD1 matches at 7 bases. The J segment lost 5 bases and the V segment lost 6 bases, leaving 8 bases of the junction unmatched. The CDR3 runs to 14 residues. Germline CDR1 reads MNHEY; CDR2 reads SVGAGI. CDR3 loop: CASRLDRAGDTQYF. The CDR3 DNA follows: TGTGCCAGCAGACTCGACAGGGCGGGAGATACGCAGTATTTT.

This clonotype was detected a few times. The chain uses TRBV6-5 and TRBJ1-5; D gene ambiguous. Trimming left V 0 bases short and J 0 bases short, with 6 bases between. Germline V gene sequence: CDR1 MNHEY, CDR2 SVGAGI. This CDR3 region has 15 residues. The CDR3 sequence is CASSYSGVSNQPQHF. The CDR3 DNA follows: TGTGCCAGCAGTTACTCTGGCGTTAGCAATCAGCCCCAGCATTTT.

The chain carries TRBV12-3 or TRBV12-4 and TRBJ2-2, with no clear D. The CDR3 is 13 residues long. The V and J ends lost 3 bases and 6 bases respectively, with 8 bases between them. The CDR3 DNA sequence: TGTGCCAGCAGTTTGGGGTGGGCCGGGGAGCTGTTTTTT. Translating gives CASSLGWAGELFF.